Each of the 21 T cell receptor beta chains below was sequenced from the same sample in a study of blood T cell repertoires in COVID-19. Produced via immunoSEQ multiplex PCR; TCRdb's table is partial and in-frame only. The sample records around 210,000 clones, 86% being singletons. Sequencing was done on a sample of peripheral blood. The receptors shown here come from a woman in her 70s with acute or convalescent COVID-19.

This clone was seen a few times. The chain combines TRBV24-1 with TRBJ2-1, with 10 bases fitting TRBD1. V lost 4 bases to trimming and J lost 8 bases; unmatched junction nucleotides: 4. Germline V gene sequence: CDR1 KGHDR, CDR2 SFDVKD. This CDR3 region has 14 residues. The CDR3 nucleotides are TGTGCCACCAGTGACGGGACAGGGGAGTATGAGCAGTTCTTC. Its protein is CATSDGTGEYEQFF.

This clone came up a few times. The chain has TRBV4-3 and TRBJ2-2, with D possibly TRBD2 on 6 matching bases. Trimming took 3 bases from V and 4 from J, leaving 9 bases between them. The CDR3 is 14 residues long. Germline CDR1 LGHNA, CDR2 YSLEER. CDR3 sequence (DNA): TGCGCCAGCAGCCAGACACTAGCCACCGGGGAGCTGTTTTTT. It translates to CASSQTLATGELFF.

The V gene is TRBV4-1, the J gene TRBJ2-1; possible D gene TRBD2, 7 bases. Per the germline V gene, CDR1 is MGHRA and CDR2 is YSYEKL. The V end was cut by 1 base, the J end by 6 bases, with 19 bases between. The CDR3 sequence is 17 residues long. DNA for the CDR3: TGCGCCAGCAGCCAAGCACCCCTGAGGGGGGGCATCAATGAGCAGTTCTTC. This sequence encodes CASSQAPLRGGINEQFF.

The chain couples TRBV18 to TRBJ2-5; D gene uncertain. V lost 3 bases and J 0 bases, leaving 5 bases between the germline ends. The length of the CDR3 is 13 residues. Germline V gene sequence: CDR1 KGHSH, CDR2 LQKENI. CDR3 sequence (DNA): TGTGCCAGCTCACCCCTGTACCAAGAGACCCAGTACTTC. It encodes CASSPLYQETQYF.

The chain couples TRBV28 to TRBJ1-1, with D perhaps TRBD1 (5 bases). The V gene's germline CDR1 is MDHEN and CDR2 SYDVKM. V was pared by 10 bases and J by 1 base, with 10 bases between. The CDR3 covers 12 residues. CDR3 loop: CATETENTEAFF. The CDR3 DNA reads TGTGCCACCGAGACAGAGAACACTGAAGCTTTCTTT.

The chain is built from TRBV19 and TRBJ2-1, with 10 bases identical to TRBD2. The V gene end was trimmed by 4 bases and the J gene end by 3 bases; junction bases not matched to a gene: 3. Germline V gene lookup returns CDR1 LNHDA and CDR2 SQIVND (reference sequence). The CDR3 extends over 15 amino acids. The CDR3 loop reads CASSRGLAYYNEQFF. As DNA, the CDR3 is TGTGCCAGTAGTAGGGGACTAGCGTACTACAATGAGCAGTTCTTC.

This clone turned up a few times. This chain uses TRBV5-1 with TRBJ2-7, with 9 bases matching TRBD2. The trim removed 0 bases at V and 2 bases at J, leaving 6 bases unmatched. The CDR3 runs 16 residues. In germline, CDR1 is SGHRS, CDR2 YFSETQ. The chain's CDR3 is CASSLVGGLATYEQYF. In DNA form, the CDR3 reads TGCGCCAGCAGCTTGGTCGGAGGACTAGCGACCTACGAGCAGTACTTC.

The chain combines TRBV18 with TRBJ2-7, with a possible D match to TRBD1 (6 bases). This CDR3 is 13 amino acids long. The germline gives CDR1 KGHSH, CDR2 LQKENI. The V gene lost 5 bases and the J gene lost 4 bases, with 12 bases spanning the gap. CDR3 sequence reads: CASSSGTPYEQYF. The CDR3 DNA reads TGTGCCAGCTCATCCGGGACACCGTACGAGCAGTACTTC.

V and J are TRBV6-2 or TRBV6-3 and TRBJ2-7; the match to TRBD1 covers 9 bases. The germline V gene has CDR1 MNHEY and CDR2 SVGEGT. The CDR3 is made up of 15 amino acids. V lost 5 bases and J lost 4; bases outside the gene matches: 9. CDR3 DNA: TGTGCCAGCAGTACGCCCGGGACAGGGAGATACGAGCAGTACTTC. Its protein product is CASSTPGTGRYEQYF.

The V gene is TRBV9, the J gene TRBJ1-6, with TRBD1 matching 8 bases. Trimming cost V 1 base and J 6 bases; bases outside gene matches: 0. CDR1 is SGDLS and CDR2 is YYNGEE in the germline V gene. The CDR3 is 14 amino acids. In nucleotides, the CDR3 is TGTGCCAGCAGCGTAACAGGGGGTAATTCACCCCTCCACTTT. It specifies CASSVTGGNSPLHF.

The chain uses TRBV10-3 and TRBJ1-1; no reliable D call. CDR3 length equals 12 residues. Germline loops: CDR1 ENHRY, CDR2 SYGVKD. V was cut by 3 bases and J by 1 base, with 3 bases left in between. For the CDR3, the DNA is TGTGCCATCAGTGACAGGAACACTGAAGCTTTCTTT. Translation: CAISDRNTEAFF.

The chain combines TRBV19 with TRBJ2-7, with a tentative D call TRBD1 (6 bases). CDR3 size: 15 residues. The germline V and J ends were trimmed by 6 bases and 2 bases, with 17 bases remaining between them. From germline, CDR1 is LNHDA and CDR2 SQIVND (reference sequence). The CDR3, as DNA: TGTGCCAGTAGCCGATATACAGGGACCCCCTACGAGCAGTACTTC. Amino acids: CASSRYTGTPYEQYF.

V gene TRBV19 combines with J gene TRBJ2-4; possibly TRBD1 for D (6 bases). Germline CDR1 reads LNHDA; CDR2 reads SQIVND (reference sequence). This CDR3 contains 13 residues. V lost 6 bases and J 3 bases, leaving 9 bases between the germline ends. CDR3 nucleotides: TGTGCCAGTAGAGAGGGGGTCAAAAACATTCAGTACTTC. Translation gives CASREGVKNIQYF.

The chain joins TRBV10-2 to TRBJ2-1, with unresolved D. V was clipped by 10 bases and J by 6 bases, with 16 bases between them. The CDR3 consists of 13 residues. Germline assignment: CDR1 WSHSY and CDR2 SAAADI. DNA of the CDR3: TGCGCCACCCTAGGTATATCCCCCAATGAGCAGTTCTTC. The encoded protein is CATLGISPNEQFF.

The chain couples TRBV28 to TRBJ1-2, with D possibly being TRBD1 (5 bases). The CDR3 sequence is 13 residues long. Germline V CDR1 and CDR2: MDHEN, SYDVKM. The ends were cut back, 6 bases at V and 9 bases at J, with 17 bases in the middle. The CDR3 region is CASRPTRGVRYTF. In DNA, the CDR3 is TGTGCCAGCAGGCCCACAAGGGGCGTACGCTACACCTTC.

The rearrangement joins TRBV10-1 to TRBJ2-1; 11 nucleotides align to TRBD2. Looked up from germline, CDR1 is WNHNN and CDR2 is SYGVQD (reference sequence). CDR3 length equals 15 residues. V gave up 5 bases and J gave up 9 bases; unmatched junction bases: 9. CDR3 sequence: CASSPLAGGFGEQFF. CDR3 in DNA: TGCGCCAGCAGTCCGTTAGCGGGAGGGTTCGGTGAGCAGTTCTTC.

The rearrangement links TRBV24-1 to TRBJ1-2; TRBD1 matches 7 bases. Per germline, CDR1 KGHDR and CDR2 SFDVKD. With V trimmed by 9 bases and J by 2 bases, 5 bases remained unmatched. The CDR3 contains 13 residues. The CDR3 spells CATRKGANYGYTF. CDR3 coding DNA: TGTGCCACCCGGAAGGGGGCAAACTATGGCTACACCTTC.

This clone was recorded a few times. The V gene is TRBV12-5, the J gene TRBJ2-7, with D possibly matching TRBD2 (6 bases). V dropped 0 bases and J dropped 3 bases, with 21 bases sitting between them. CDR1 LGHNT and CDR2 FRNRAP come from the germline V gene. There are 18 residues in the CDR3. The CDR3 nucleotides are TGTGCTAGTGGTTTGGTGCGAAACCATCTCGGCGGGGTCTACGAGCAGTACTTC. Its protein product is CASGLVRNHLGGVYEQYF.

The chain recombines TRBV7-9 with TRBJ1-2; D ambiguous. Trimming took 7 bases from V and 6 from J, leaving 9 bases between them. The CDR3 spans 11 residues. The germline V gene encodes CDR1 SEHNR and CDR2 FQNEAQ (reference sequence). The CDR3 here is CASIDRDGYTF. CDR3 nucleotides: TGTGCCAGCATTGACCGGGATGGCTACACCTTC.

A single count supports this clone. V gene TRBV18 combines with J gene TRBJ2-2, with 7 bases lining up with TRBD2. Trimming removed 3 bases from V and 5 bases from J; junction bases left unmatched: 3. Germline V gives CDR1 KGHSH, CDR2 LQKENI. This CDR3 is 14 amino acids long. CDR3 loop: CASSPNSGTGELFF. CDR3 DNA: TGTGCCAGCTCACCCAATAGCGGGACCGGGGAGCTGTTTTTT.

The CDR3 loop is CASSPQGSGTEAFF. The DNA for the CDR3 is TGTGCCAGCTCACCCCAGGGATCGGGCACTGAAGCTTTCTTT. The chain couples TRBV18 to TRBJ1-1; D perhaps matches TRBD1 (5 bases). V gave up 3 bases and J gave up 4 bases, with 12 bases separating them. This CDR3 has 14 residues. The germline V gene encodes CDR1 KGHSH and CDR2 LQKENI.